This is a list of T cell receptor beta chains from one sample in a study of blood T cell repertoires in COVID-19. Clones were read by immunoSEQ multiplex PCR, and TCRdb kept only the in-frame ones, dropping some. The repertoire has just over 300,000 clones, around nine tenths of them found once; the top ten carry 8% to 10%. Source material: PBMCs or T cells enriched from blood (not recorded which). The origin of the receptors is a woman aged 40 to 49 who had recovered from COVID-19. Each CDR3 is given with its conserved first and last residue. The D gene is left open where the match is weak. Rows give clone size only sometimes, using once, few, many, or a class for an expanded clone.

clone size	D gene	V gene	CDR3 protein
-	-	TRBV7-3	CASSGPRRMNEKLFF
-	-	TRBV4-1	CASSQVIPTNTGELFF
-	-	TRBV18	CASSPPGQPNSPLHF
-	-	TRBV12-3/TRBV12-4	CASSLGLSYEQYF
few	TRBD2	TRBV4-3	CASSWGVAGTGELFF
-	-	TRBV7-2	CASSSTGTVNEKLFF
-	TRBD1	TRBV7-9	CASSSSRTGLMNTEAFF
-	TRBD1	TRBV3-1/TRBV3-2	CASSQVGTGNGYTF
-	TRBD1	TRBV9	CASSETGTGGLATQYF
many	-	TRBV15	CATSRRDTNQPQHF
-	-	TRBV23-1	CASRQGGAKNIQYF
-	-	TRBV24-1	CATSTQGYEQYF
-	-	TRBV29-1	CSVEIRVHGYTF
-	TRBD1	TRBV7-7	CASSSGTGSYNEQFF
-	-	TRBV5-1	CASRTGVEETQYF
-	TRBD1	TRBV24-1	CATSDRTGQDGELFF
once	-	TRBV2	CASSFTGMNTEAFF
-	TRBD2	TRBV7-2	CASSLISGRLPSGTQYF
-	TRBD1	TRBV24-1	CATSDFPGTADSNNYGYTF
-	-	TRBV6-5	CASSVQGTNTEAFF
-	TRBD1	TRBV19	CASSIRTGFNYGYTF
-	-	TRBV7-6	CASSATGTNYGYTF
-	TRBD1	TRBV14	CASSQDWGTGGIHGYTF
-	TRBD1	TRBV18	CASSPDRTGTQYF
-	-	TRBV12-3/TRBV12-4	CASSAALYYEQYF
-	TRBD2	TRBV3-1/TRBV3-2	CASNPGRLAGVTGELFF
-	-	TRBV15	CATSRASGTAGYEQYF
-	TRBD1	TRBV10-3	CAISLTGDAYGYTF
-	TRBD1	TRBV6-5	CASRAGGNQPQHF
-	TRBD2	TRBV20-1	CSASGGGGLADEQYF
-	-	TRBV5-6	CASSLGAGITSGANVLTF
-	-	TRBV12-5	CASVATGAKNIQYF
-	-	TRBV5-4	CASSLIAGELFF
-	TRBD2	TRBV30	CAWSVRGVLANVLTF
-	TRBD2	TRBV3-1/TRBV3-2	CASSQLAGASGEQYF
-	TRBD1	TRBV5-1	CASSLDGTGYEKLFF
-	-	TRBV12-3/TRBV12-4	CASRATGYGYTF
-	-	TRBV7-2	CASSFSPFGGKIAKNIQYF
-	TRBD2	TRBV5-1	CASSLVPAGGLYEQYF
-	-	TRBV28	CASRATRALEGNQPQHF
-	TRBD1	TRBV6-4	CASSAEVGDSGELFF
-	-	TRBV9	CASSVDRVLTF
few	-	TRBV19	CASSLETFSYEQYF
once	-	TRBV7-9	CASSPLVGVTGFSYEQYF
-	TRBD1	TRBV5-1	CASSVDRETEAFF
once	-	TRBV18	CASSPPRPSPTGTDTQYF
-	TRBD2	TRBV2	CASLLAGISYEQYF
-	-	TRBV28	CASSFTGIRSPLHF
-	TRBD1	TRBV7-2	CASSLRGQGAWGYTF
-	-	TRBV11-1	CASSFGRNEKLFF
-	-	TRBV29-1	CSVEGGVGDEQFF
once	TRBD1	TRBV19	CASSLRQGPSDEQYF
-	-	TRBV2	CANRQAGTEAFF
-	TRBD1	TRBV5-3	CARSLGRGHGYTF